The 30 T cell receptor beta chains below come from one sample, sequenced in a study of blood T cell repertoires in COVID-19. Using immunoSEQ multiplex PCR, the repertoire was profiled, and TCRdb retains in-frame clones only, with some absent. Of roughly 150,000 clones listed, under 90% are singletons. The sample comprised PBMCs or T cells enriched from blood (not recorded which). The source of these receptors is an older woman who had recovered from COVID-19.

The chain combines TRBV14 with TRBJ1-6; D is perhaps TRBD1 (5 bases). Trimming left V 1 base short and J 9 bases short, with 13 bases between. This CDR3 contains 15 residues. The germline V gene has CDR1 SGHDN and CDR2 FVKESK. The CDR3 loop reads CASSQVTVLGSPLHF. The CDR3 nucleotides read TGTGCCAGCAGCCAAGTGACAGTCTTGGGTTCACCCCTCCACTTT.

V usage is TRBV2 and J usage is TRBJ2-4; weak D call: TRBD1 (5 bases). Germline loops: CDR1 SNHLY, CDR2 FYNNEI. The CDR3 is 13 amino acids. The V gene lost 7 bases and the J gene lost 6 bases, with 13 bases spanning the gap. This CDR3 is CASTEQQGNIQYF. CDR3 sequence (DNA): TGTGCCAGCACGGAACAGCAGGGAAACATTCAGTACTTC.

The CDR3 sequence is CASSIFWGLNYGYTF. The CDR3 DNA reads TGTGCCAGCAGTATCTTTTGGGGCCTTAACTATGGCTACACCTTC. V usage is TRBV27 and J usage is TRBJ1-2, with D tentatively TRBD1 (5 bases). V was clipped by 5 bases and J by 1 base, with 14 bases between them. This CDR3 spans 15 amino acids. Germline loops: CDR1 MNHEY, CDR2 SMNVEV (reference sequence).

The genes are TRBV24-1 and TRBJ1-5; D is ambiguous. The length of the CDR3 is 14 residues. Trimming left V 3 bases short and J 0 bases short, with 5 bases between. The germline gives CDR1 KGHDR, CDR2 SFDVKD. CDR3 nucleotides: TGTGCCACCAGTGATCGAGTTAGCAATCAGCCCCAGCATTTT. Translated: CATSDRVSNQPQHF.

The chain uses TRBV3-1 (or the pseudogene TRBV3-2) and TRBJ2-5, with TRBD2 matching over 9 bases. Losses at the gene ends were 1 base for V and 1 base for J; bases not matched to a gene: 4. CDR3 length: 16 amino acids. Germline V gives CDR1 LGHDT, CDR2 YNNKEL (reference sequence). Here the CDR3 reads CASSQGLAVGQETQYF. Written as DNA, the CDR3 is TGTGCCAGCAGCCAAGGACTAGCGGTGGGCCAAGAGACCCAGTACTTC.

The CDR3 bases are TGTGCCTCAAGCCAAGTACCATTGGGACAGGGTGTGTACGAGCAGTACTTC. This codes for CASSQVPLGQGVYEQYF. The chain is built from TRBV14 and TRBJ2-7; 9 bases agree with TRBD1. V lost 11 bases and J lost 4; bases outside the gene matches: 21. The CDR3 has 17 amino acids. Per the germline V gene, CDR1 is SGHDN and CDR2 is FVKESK.

V is TRBV12-3 or TRBV12-4 and J is TRBJ2-5; D uncertain. Trimming shortened V by 5 bases and J by 5 bases, and 6 bases separated the two germline ends. The CDR3 contains 11 residues. The CDR3 region is CASSVRETQYF. In DNA, the CDR3 is TGTGCCAGCAGTGTTCGGGAGACCCAGTACTTC.

Comments on this clone: Other DNA variants within this sample encode the same CDR3. This chain uses TRBV5-1 with TRBJ2-7; D may be TRBD1 (6 bases). The germline V gene has CDR1 SGHRS and CDR2 YFSETQ. V lost 0 bases to trimming and J lost 3 bases, with 7 bases between them. The CDR3 extends over 13 amino acids. CDR3 region: CASSLDRVYEQYF. Here the CDR3 DNA reads TGCGCCAGCAGCTTGGACAGGGTCTACGAGCAGTACTTC.

This clone occurred once. This chain joins TRBV5-4 and TRBJ2-7; TRBD2 agrees at 8 bases. Trimming at V came to 0 bases and at J to 2 bases, leaving 7 bases not matched to a gene. Germline V CDR1 and CDR2: SGHNT, YYREEE (reference sequence). The CDR3 spans 16 residues. The CDR3 DNA sequence: TGTGCCAGCAGCTTGGGGGGGCGGGGGGCCCCCTACGAGCAGTACTTC. Amino acid sequence: CASSLGGRGAPYEQYF.

The chain couples TRBV7-6 to TRBJ1-4; D perhaps matches TRBD1 (6 bases). The germline V gene has CDR1 SGHVS and CDR2 FNYEAQ. Trimming pared 5 bases from V and 7 bases from J, leaving 17 bases between. The CDR3 is 15 amino acids. Here the CDR3 reads CASSAEQGFGEKLFF. CDR3 coding DNA: TGTGCCAGCAGCGCCGAGCAGGGGTTTGGTGAAAAACTGTTTTTT.

The sample holds one count of this clone. The V call is TRBV15, the J call TRBJ1-4; D call uncertain. This CDR3 has 15 residues. The V end lost 3 bases, the J end lost 4 bases, and 12 bases lay between the germline ends. CDR1 LNHNV and CDR2 YYDKDF come from the germline V gene (reference sequence). Written as DNA, the CDR3 is TGTGCCACCAGCAGGGATCGGGGAGGTAATGAAAAACTGTTTTTT. This codes for CATSRDRGGNEKLFF.

The table lists this clone with a few counts. The genes are TRBV4-1 and TRBJ2-1, with 10 bases lining up with TRBD2. Germline V gives CDR1 MGHRA, CDR2 YSYEKL. The ends lost 4 bases at V and 4 bases at J; junction bases unmatched: 7. This CDR3 region has 16 residues. As DNA, the CDR3 is TGCGCCAGCAGCCCCGAGCGGGGGGGGAAATACAATGAGCAGTTCTTC. It translates to CASSPERGGKYNEQFF.

The chain employs TRBV6-5 and TRBJ1-2, with no clear D. The CDR3 sequence is 15 residues long. Per the germline V gene, CDR1 is MNHEY and CDR2 is SVGAGI. Deletions cut 0 bases from V and 0 bases from J, with 8 bases between. The chain's CDR3 is CASSYSHQSNYGYTF. Written as DNA, the CDR3 is TGTGCCAGCAGTTACTCACACCAATCTAACTATGGCTACACCTTC.

The chain couples TRBV2 to TRBJ1-1, with D possibly matching TRBD1 (5 bases). Per germline, CDR1 SNHLY and CDR2 FYNNEI. V lost 3 bases and J 4 bases, leaving 9 bases between the germline ends. This CDR3 contains 13 residues. The CDR3 region has the DNA TGTGCCAGCAGTGACTCAGGGTCCACTGAAGCTTTCTTT. The encoded protein is CASSDSGSTEAFF.

This clone was seen a handful of times. The chain joins TRBV7-7 to TRBJ2-5; 9 nucleotides match TRBD2. The CDR3 spans 15 residues. Germline values: CDR1 SSHAT, CDR2 FNYEAQ (reference sequence). V gave up 4 bases and J gave up 2 bases; unmatched junction bases: 5. Here the CDR3 reads CASSSISGGQETQYF. The DNA for the CDR3 is TGTGCCAGCAGCTCAATTAGCGGGGGACAAGAGACCCAGTACTTC.

V and J are TRBV27 and TRBJ1-5; 7 nucleotides match TRBD1. The CDR3 length is 14 residues. J was trimmed by 2 bases and V by 4 bases; bases with no gene match: 2. The germline V gene encodes CDR1 MNHEY and CDR2 SMNVEV (reference sequence). CDR3 loop: CASSWTGGNQPQHF. In DNA, the CDR3 is TGTGCCAGCAGTTGGACAGGCGGCAATCAGCCCCAGCATTTT.

V is TRBV9 and J is TRBJ1-1, with 7 bases lining up with TRBD1. After removal of 3 bases from V and 1 base from J, the junction contained 6 bases not matched to a gene. This CDR3 has 15 residues. Germline lookup yields CDR1 SGDLS and CDR2 YYNGEE. This CDR3 is CASSEGAQGNTEAFF. DNA for the CDR3: TGTGCCAGCAGCGAGGGGGCACAGGGGAACACTGAAGCTTTCTTT.

This clone has more than one count but fewer than ten. The V call is TRBV6-4, the J call TRBJ1-2; 10 positions match TRBD1. Losses at the gene ends were 10 bases for V and 6 bases for J; bases not matched to a gene: 11. Per germline, CDR1 MRHNA and CDR2 SNTAGT. This CDR3 is 14 amino acids long. CDR3 sequence (DNA): TGTGCCAACTACCCGGGACAGGGGAACGATGGCTACACCTTC. As protein: CANYPGQGNDGYTF.

J is TRBJ1-1 and V is TRBV5-1; 9 positions agree with TRBD1. This CDR3 region has 14 residues. Germline lookup yields CDR1 SGHRS and CDR2 YFSETQ. The junction had 9 bases not matched to a gene; V was cut back by 8 bases and J by 4 bases. Here the CDR3 DNA reads TGCGCCAGTCGGACAGGGGATATGGGCACTGAAGCTTTCTTT. Its translation is CASRTGDMGTEAFF.

The CDR3 bases are TGTGCCAGCGGATGGGGACAGGGGGCTAATCAGCCCCAGCATTTT. This encodes CASGWGQGANQPQHF. The rearrangement joins TRBV27 to TRBJ1-5, with TRBD1 matching over 12 bases. The CDR3 sequence is 15 residues long. Germline V gene sequence: CDR1 MNHEY, CDR2 SMNVEV (reference sequence). The trim removed 8 bases at V and 4 bases at J, leaving 6 bases unmatched.

This clone was counted a single time. The J gene is TRBJ2-1, the V gene TRBV11-1; D is ambiguous. Germline V lookup: CDR1 SGHAT, CDR2 FQDESV (reference sequence). V lost 3 bases and J 4 bases, leaving 7 bases between the germline ends. The CDR3 contains 13 residues. The CDR3, as DNA: TGTGCCAGCAGCTTTGCGCTTTACAATGAGCAGTTCTTC. As protein: CASSFALYNEQFF.

This chain's CDR3 is CASSLRSGGSSYEQYF. DNA of the CDR3: TGTGCCAGCAGCTTAAGGAGCGGGGGAAGCTCCTACGAGCAGTACTTC. The V call is TRBV7-2, the J call TRBJ2-7; 8 positions match TRBD2. With V trimmed by 2 bases and J by 0 bases, 6 bases remained unmatched. CDR1 and CDR2 (germline): SGHTA, FQGNSA. The CDR3 is made up of 16 amino acids.

The chain uses TRBV4-1 and TRBJ1-2; 9 nucleotides line up with TRBD1. The ends lost 5 bases at V and 9 bases at J; junction bases unmatched: 16. This CDR3 spans 16 amino acids. CDR1 and CDR2 (germline): MGHRA, YSYEKL. The CDR3 bases are TGCGCCAGCAGCGAAGGCGTGTTTGGGACAGGGAATAGCTACACCTTC. It yields the protein CASSEGVFGTGNSYTF.

The chain employs TRBV6-8 and TRBJ1-5; D is possibly TRBD1 (6 bases). The germline gives CDR1 MNHGY, CDR2 SAAAGT. Trimming left V 0 bases short and J 0 bases short, with 24 bases between. The CDR3 length is 21 residues. CDR3 in amino acids: CASSYSSHRERKPPSNQPQHF. DNA for the CDR3: TGTGCCAGCAGTTACTCGTCTCACAGGGAAAGGAAACCACCTAGCAATCAGCCCCAGCATTTT.

The rearrangement links TRBV5-1 to TRBJ2-2; TRBD2 matches 15 bases. V lost 6 bases to trimming and J lost 4 bases; unmatched junction nucleotides: 13. This CDR3 has 19 amino acids. CDR1 is SGHRS and CDR2 is YFSETQ in the germline V gene. In DNA form, the CDR3 reads TGCGCCAGCACCACCAACGGACTAGCGGGGGGGTCGCCCACCGGGGAGCTGTTTTTT. The encoded protein is CASTTNGLAGGSPTGELFF.

V usage is TRBV13 and J usage is TRBJ2-1, with 8 bases that match TRBD2. Germline lookup yields CDR1 PRHDT and CDR2 FYEKMQ (reference sequence). This CDR3 spans 14 amino acids. After removal of 3 bases from V and 7 bases from J, the junction contained 5 bases not matched to a gene. The chain's CDR3 is CASSFGTRGNEQFF. CDR3 nucleotide sequence: TGTGCCAGCAGCTTCGGGACTAGGGGGAATGAGCAGTTCTTC.

The genes are TRBV29-1 and TRBJ1-1; TRBD1 aligns across 7 bases. Germline V gene sequence: CDR1 SQVTM, CDR2 ANQGSEA. The CDR3 extends over 12 amino acids. With 7 bases clipped from V and 1 base from J, the junction kept 3 bases outside the gene matches. The CDR3: CSGRQGNTEAFF. CDR3 DNA: TGCAGCGGCCGACAGGGGAACACTGAAGCTTTCTTT.

As regards this clone: Given the absence of the conserved phenylalanine or tryptophan at the CDR3 end, a read error is likely. Because the CDR3's place on the DNA is in doubt, the DNA is left out and the CDR3 is given as listed by TCRdb. This CDR3 reads CASSQAGGGLGI. This chain joins TRBV14 and TRBJ2-3; the D call TRBD2 from the table was never checked on the DNA. CDR1 and CDR2 (germline): SGHDN, FVKESK. Inclusive of both ends, the CDR3 amounts to 12 amino acids.

V gene TRBV7-2 combines with J gene TRBJ2-2; 7 bases match TRBD1. The CDR3 totals 15 residues. After removal of 5 bases from V and 7 bases from J, the junction contained 10 bases not matched to a gene. The germline V gene encodes CDR1 SGHTA and CDR2 FQGNSA. The CDR3 region has the DNA TGTGCCAGCAGCCTACGGACAGGTGGGATCGGGGAGCTGTTTTTT. This encodes CASSLRTGGIGELFF.

The V call is TRBV19, the J call TRBJ1-1; TRBD1 matches 7 bases. After removal of 3 bases from V and 8 bases from J, the junction contained 3 bases not matched to a gene. Germline loops: CDR1 LNHDA, CDR2 SQIVND (reference sequence). This CDR3 is 12 amino acids long. The CDR3 sequence: CASSIDRVEAFF. The CDR3 bases are TGTGCCAGTAGTATCGACAGGGTAGAAGCTTTCTTT.